These 20 T cell receptor beta chains were all obtained from the same sample, sequenced in a study of tumor-infiltrating lymphocytes in oesophageal squamous cell carcinoma. TCRdb used MiXCR to reprocess the PCR reads, holding one entry per CDR3 protein. There are more than 15,000 distinct CDR3 sequences in the sample; 35% to 45% occur only once, and under 20% lies in the top ten. Sequencing was done on a sample of normal esophageal tissue next to the tumor. The source is a female donor with esophageal squamous cell carcinoma.

This clonotype has at least ten counts. The rearrangement joins TRBV19 to TRBJ1-5, with 8 bases fitting TRBD1. Germline CDR1 reads LNHDA; CDR2 reads SQIVND (reference sequence). V trimming: 5 bases; J trimming: 7 bases; junction bases outside the gene matches: 7. CDR3 size: 14 residues. The CDR3 DNA is TGTGCCAGTAGTGTTGACAGGGGAAGCCAGCCCCAGCATTTT. This codes for CASSVDRGSQPQHF.

The chain carries TRBV7-9 and TRBJ2-5; D is undetermined. The end of the DNA is better explained by TRBJ2-1, so the J call may be wrong. CDR3 length equals 12 residues. Per germline, CDR1 SEHNR and CDR2 FQNEAQ (reference sequence). The CDR3 is CASSLVYVEQFF. The CDR3, as DNA: TGTGCCAGCAGCTTGGTTTATGTGGAGCAGTTCTTC.

This clonotype was seen repeatedly, ten times or more. The chain uses TRBV5-1 and TRBJ2-5; D call uncertain. Germline loops: CDR1 SGHRS, CDR2 YFSETQ. Trimming took off 5 bases at V and 2 bases at J, with 13 bases between the two ends. The CDR3 loop spans 14 amino acids. In DNA, the CDR3 is TGCGCCAGCAGGGGGTGGGGATCGCAAGAGACCCAGTACTTC. As protein: CASRGWGSQETQYF. Together with reference TRBV5-1 and TRBJ2-5, the CDR3 gives the full variable domain: KAGVTQTPRYLIKTRGQQVTLSCSPISGHRSVSWYQQTPGQGLQFLFEYFSETQRNKGNFPGRFSGRQFSNSRSEMNVSTLELGDSALYLCASRGWGSQETQYFGPGTRLLVL.

This clonotype was counted at least ten times. The CDR3 ends on some other residue instead of the conserved phenylalanine or tryptophan, so this is likely a read error. The limits of the CDR3 on the DNA are not certain, so only TCRdb's listed CDR3 is given. This rearrangement joins TRBV7-2 to TRBJ2-7; the table's D gene call, TRBD1, was not cross checked with the DNA. Germline V CDR1 and CDR2: SGHTA, FQGNSA. The CDR3 totals 15 residues, both ends included. CDR3 region: CASTPEALYGYTFGS.

Judged by abundance, this clonotype is medium-sized. This chain links TRBV11-3 with TRBJ2-1, with D tentatively TRBD1 (7 bases). CDR3 length equals 16 residues. V dropped 2 bases and J dropped 2 bases, with 13 bases sitting between them. Per germline, CDR1 SGHNT and CDR2 YENEEA. The CDR3 nucleotides read TGTGCCAGCAGCTTAAACAGGGGAGGCACCTACAATGAGCAGTTCTTC. Translating gives CASSLNRGGTYNEQFF.

The J gene is TRBJ2-4, the V gene TRBV28; D is uncertain. The J call is in doubt because the DNA end fits TRBJ2-6 better. Per germline, CDR1 MDHEN and CDR2 SYDVKM. The CDR3 is 15 residues long. In DNA, the CDR3 is TGTGCCAGCAGCGAACTGACCTCTGGGGCCAACGTCCTGACTTTC. Translated, it gives CASSELTSGANVLTF.

The V and J genes are TRBV6-1 and TRBJ2-3; 7 bases line up with TRBD2. The better agreement between TRBJ2-7 and the DNA end casts doubt on the J call. This CDR3 is built from 15 residues. CDR1 is MNHNS, CDR2 SASEGT, per germline. CDR3 sequence: CASSEGGGVSYEQYF. CDR3 sequence (DNA): TGTGCCAGCAGTGAAGGGGGGGGAGTCTCCTACGAGCAGTACTTC.

In its sample, this clonotype was seen once. V gene TRBV7-6 combines with J gene TRBJ2-7; D not certain. The J call may be wrong; the DNA end is better matched by TRBJ2-5. CDR1 and CDR2 (germline): SGHVS, FNYEAQ. The CDR3 length is 12 residues. CDR3 DNA sequence: TGTGCCAGCAGCCCTTATCAAGAGACCCAGTACTTC. It yields the protein CASSPYQETQYF.

The chain carries TRBV11-2 and TRBJ2-5; TRBD1 matches 7 bases. Gene TRBJ2-7 matches the end of the DNA better, so the J call may be wrong. Looked up from germline, CDR1 is SGHAT and CDR2 is FQNNGV. The CDR3 spans 16 residues. DNA for the CDR3: TGTGCCAGCAGCTTAGGGACGGGACAGAACCCCTACGAGCAGTACTTC. It encodes CASSLGTGQNPYEQYF.

This chain links TRBV7-9 with TRBJ1-1; 7 positions match TRBD1. Germline V lookup: CDR1 SEHNR, CDR2 FQNEAQ (reference sequence). Losses at the gene ends were 2 bases for V and 7 bases for J; bases not matched to a gene: 4. The CDR3 runs to 13 residues. The CDR3 spells CASSLTGVLEAFF. The CDR3 DNA reads as TGTGCCAGCAGCTTAACAGGGGTCCTTGAAGCTTTCTTT.

This clonotype is a singleton in its sample. The chain combines TRBV12-3 or TRBV12-4 with TRBJ2-5; no definite D call. The tail of the sequence fits TRBJ2-7 better, so the J call may be wrong. The CDR3 contains 15 residues. The CDR3 is CASSFALRSSYEQYF. For the CDR3, the DNA is TGTGCCAGCAGTTTTGCTCTACGGAGCTCCTACGAGCAGTACTTC.

For this clonotype: At one end the junction does not follow the germline gene, possibly because of a read error. The chain links TRBV12-3 or TRBV12-4 to TRBJ2-1, with 7 nucleotides matching TRBD1. This CDR3 is built from 15 residues. CDR3 region: CASKPTGSLTGELYF. The CDR3 nucleotides are TGTGCCAGCAAACCGACAGGGAGCTTAACCGGGGAGCTGTACTTC.

This clonotype was detected ten times or more. With a much larger clone just one base away, this may be a read error. The rearrangement uses TRBV12-3 or TRBV12-4 and TRBJ2-7, with D perhaps TRBD2 (5 bases). Trimming removed 2 bases from V and 7 bases from J, with 12 bases in between. This CDR3 comprises 13 residues. CDR3 amino acids: CASSLKRNNEQYF. The CDR3 DNA is TGTGCCAGCAGTTTAAAGCGGAACAATGAGCAGTACTTC.

The chain combines TRBV28 with TRBJ2-5; tentatively, D is TRBD1 (6 bases). Trimming removed 5 bases from V and 5 bases from J, with 21 bases in between. CDR3 length equals 16 residues. CDR1 is MDHEN, CDR2 SYDVKM, per germline. CDR3 protein: CASSPTGTYNSETQYF. The CDR3 DNA sequence: TGTGCCAGCAGTCCGACCGGGACATACAACTCCGAGACCCAGTACTTC.

The sample holds a few counts of this clonotype. The CDR3 loop reads CASISVYNEQFF. Here the CDR3 DNA reads TGTGCCAGCATCTCGGTTTACAATGAGCAGTTCTTC. The V and J genes are TRBV6-1 and TRBJ2-7; D not resolved. The J call could be wrong; TRBJ2-1 is a better fit for the DNA end. CDR1 and CDR2 from the germline V gene are MNHNS and SASEGT. This CDR3 region has 12 residues.

The chain couples TRBV5-6 to TRBJ1-1, with 8 bases identical to TRBD1. Per germline, CDR1 SGHDT and CDR2 YYEEEE. This CDR3 has 15 amino acids. Unmatched junction bases numbered 9, after V lost 5 bases and J lost 3 bases. The CDR3 nucleotides read TGTGCCAGCAGGGATGGGAACAGGGGGGACACTGAAGCTTTCTTT. Its protein product is CASRDGNRGDTEAFF. The full variable domain, rest sourced from reference TRBV5-6 and TRBJ1-1, is DAGVTQSPTHLIKTRGQQVTLRCSPKSGHDTVSWYQQALGQGPQFIFQYYEEEERQRGNFPDRFSGHQFPNYSSELNVNALLLGDSALYLCASRDGNRGDTEAFFGQGTRLTVV.

This clonotype was detected ten times or more. A much bigger clone sits one base away, suggesting this may be a read error. This chain uses TRBV7-9 with TRBJ2-1; D uncertain. Trimming shortened V by 5 bases and J by 10 bases, and 9 bases separated the two germline ends. Germline V gives CDR1 SEHNR, CDR2 FQNEAQ (reference sequence). CDR3 length: 11 amino acids. The CDR3, as DNA: TGTGCCAGCAGCGACGCCTACGAGCAGTTCTTC. This gives the protein CASSDAYEQFF.

The chain couples TRBV12-3 or TRBV12-4 to TRBJ2-1, with unresolved D. The CDR3 has 10 residues. The V end lost 7 bases, the J end lost 6 bases, and 4 bases lay between the germline ends. The CDR3 reads CASILNEQFF. The CDR3 DNA reads TGTGCCAGCATTCTCAATGAGCAGTTCTTC.

Note on this clonotype: Given the absence of the conserved phenylalanine or tryptophan at the CDR3 end, a read error is likely. The limits of the CDR3 on the DNA are not certain, so only TCRdb's listed CDR3 is given. The chain has TRBV12-3 or TRBV12-4 and TRBJ2-1. The length of the CDR3 is 16 amino acids, counting both ends. The CDR3 region is CASSDLRANYGYTFGS.

This clonotype was observed at least ten times. This chain links TRBV28 with TRBJ2-4; 8 bases match TRBD1. This CDR3 comprises 12 residues. Trimming at V came to 3 bases and at J to 15 bases, leaving 7 bases not matched to a gene. Germline V CDR1 and CDR2: MDHEN, SYDVKM. CDR3 sequence reads: CASSFQRQGSYF. The CDR3 bases are TGTGCCAGCAGTTTCCAAAGACAGGGGTCGTACTTC.